This T cell receptor beta chain appears in the sequencing data of a study of blood T cell repertoires in COVID-19. V was shortened by 0 bases and J by 10 bases, with 13 bases between the two germline ends. Germline CDR1 MNHNS, CDR2 SASEGT. This CDR3 contains 15 residues. Under the authors' procedure: By means of reference gene primer amplification, nucleated cell counts were estimated. This table comes from immunoSEQ multiplex PCR, and its TCRdb copy is limited to in-frame clones, with some not included. The V and J calls and clone size are taken from that table; D and trimming were inferred from the DNA. The table has 150,000 or so clones, roughly 80% seen once; the top ten hold around 1.7%.

This TCR came from a man at least 80 years old with acute or convalescent COVID-19. The sample comprised peripheral blood. The V and J genes are TRBV6-1 and TRBJ1-6; D gene unclear. In nucleotides, the CDR3 is TGTGCCAGCAGTGAAGCTAACGGCCTAGGATCACCCCTCCACTTT. It encodes CASSEANGLGSPLHF.